A selection of T cell receptor beta chains follows, all from one sample in a study of blood T cell repertoires in COVID-19. Only in-frame clones appear in the TCRdb table, and some are missing; sequencing was by immunoSEQ multiplex PCR. Here the sample spans 110,000 to 150,000 clones, under 85% being singletons. Material: peripheral blood. The receptors originated from a human donor in a cohort sampled during active COVID-19. Both conserved end residues are part of each CDR3. D genes are given only for firm matches. A clone size is listed for some rows: how often the clone was seen (once, few, many), or a class if it is expanded.

J | V | size | D | CDR3 | DNA
TRBJ1-2 | TRBV27 | . | . | CASSPPGYGYTF | TGTGCCAGCAGTCCTCCAGGGTATGGCTACACCTTC
TRBJ2-1 | TRBV2 | . | TRBD2 | CASSLASGGYNEQFF | TGTGCCAGCAGTTTGGCTAGCGGGGGCTACAATGAGCAGTTCTTC
TRBJ2-6 | TRBV2 | . | . | CASSGYEDYPGSSLSGANVLTF | TGTGCCAGCAGTGGCTACGAGGACTACCCCGGATCGTCGCTATCTGGGGCCAACGTCCTGACTTTC
TRBJ2-7 | TRBV28 | . | TRBD2 | CASSPGLAGGLRRGEQYF | TGTGCCAGCAGTCCGGGACTAGCGGGAGGGCTTCGAAGGGGCGAGCAGTACTTC
TRBJ2-7 | TRBV5-1 | . | TRBD1 | CASSLGSQGVGEQYF | TGCGCCAGCAGCTTGGGAAGCCAGGGGGTTGGCGAGCAGTACTTC
TRBJ2-2 | TRBV5-1 | . | TRBD1 | CASGQGDSGGELFF | TGCGCATCAGGACAGGGTGATTCGGGCGGGGAGCTGTTTTTT
TRBJ1-5 | TRBV30 | . | TRBD1 | CAWSRGQRNQPQHF | TGTGCCTGGAGCAGGGGACAGCGCAATCAGCCCCAGCATTTT
TRBJ1-5 | TRBV4-2 | few | . | CASSHTQGSDYQPQHF | TGTGCCAGCAGCCACACCCAGGGCTCCGATTATCAGCCCCAGCATTTT
TRBJ1-2 | TRBV4-2 | . | TRBD1 | CASSQGQGANYGYTF | TGTGCCAGCAGCCAAGGACAGGGGGCGAACTATGGCTACACCTTC
TRBJ2-7 | TRBV11-2 | few | TRBD2 | CASSLRDYLGSEQYF | TGTGCCAGCAGCTTAAGGGACTACTTAGGGTCCGAGCAGTACTTC
TRBJ2-1 | TRBV5-6 | . | TRBD2 | CASSSLLAGDRYEQFF | TGTGCCAGCAGCTCCCTACTAGCGGGAGATAGGTATGAGCAGTTCTTC
TRBJ1-6 | TRBV11-2 | . | . | CASSRDRGLDQGGSPLHF | TGTGCCAGCAGCCGGGATCGGGGATTGGATCAAGGGGGTTCACCCCTCCACTTT
TRBJ1-5 | TRBV6-5 | . | . | CASTPGVGQPQHF | TGTGCCAGCACCCCCGGGGTAGGTCAGCCCCAGCATTTT
TRBJ2-5 | TRBV6-5 | . | TRBD2 | CASSLNSGRETQYF | TGTGCCAGCAGTTTGAATAGCGGGAGGGAGACCCAGTACTTC
TRBJ2-7 | TRBV18 | . | . | CASSPPNRVYEQYF | TGTGCCAGCTCACCACCAAATAGAGTCTACGAGCAGTACTTC
TRBJ2-1 | TRBV29-1 | . | . | CSVGLGTREQFF | TGCAGCGTTGGGTTAGGAACGAGGGAGCAGTTCTTC
TRBJ2-3 | TRBV11-2 | . | TRBD2 | CASSPPGGLAGGKGKQYF | TGTGCCAGCAGCCCCCCTGGGGGACTAGCGGGAGGAAAGGGAAAGCAGTATTTT
TRBJ2-3 | TRBV2 | . | TRBD2 | CASARLAGERDTQYF | TGTGCCAGCGCGAGACTAGCGGGAGAGCGGGATACGCAGTATTTT
TRBJ1-6 | TRBV3-1/TRBV3-2 | . | TRBD1 | CASRDRAWSPLHF | TGTGCCAGCAGGGACAGGGCCTGGTCACCCCTCCACTTT
TRBJ1-5 | TRBV27 | . | . | CASSFLDQPQHF | TGTGCCAGCAGTTTTCTCGATCAGCCCCAGCATTTT
TRBJ2-7 | TRBV9 | . | . | CASSVTGDYEQYF | TGTGCCAGCAGCGTAACTGGAGACTACGAGCAGTACTTC
TRBJ2-1 | TRBV3-1/TRBV3-2 | . | . | CASSQDLSSPYNEQFF | TGTGCCAGCAGCCAAGATCTGTCTAGCCCCTACAATGAGCAGTTCTTC
TRBJ1-4 | TRBV2 | . | . | CASGGSIEKLFF | TGTGCCAGCGGCGGATCGATAGAAAAACTGTTTTTT
TRBJ2-1 | TRBV29-1 | few | TRBD2 | CSVPLAGVSNEQFF | TGCAGCGTACCATTAGCGGGAGTTTCAAATGAGCAGTTCTTC
TRBJ1-3 | TRBV6-5 | . | . | CASTGQSSGNTIYF | TGTGCCAGCACCGGACAGAGCTCTGGAAACACCATATATTTT
TRBJ2-7 | TRBV28 | once | TRBD2 | CASISRTSGFPGGEQYF | TGTGCCAGCATTTCCCGGACTAGCGGCTTCCCGGGGGGTGAGCAGTACTTC
TRBJ2-3 | TRBV19 | . | TRBD2 | CASRGGWSDTQYF | TGTGCCAGCCGGGGAGGGTGGTCAGATACGCAGTATTTT
TRBJ2-1 | TRBV5-5 | . | . | CASSLQVLLNEQFF | TGTGCCAGCAGCTTACAGGTGCTCCTAAATGAGCAGTTCTTC
TRBJ2-6 | TRBV7-9 | few | . | CASSQIRGVESGANVLTF | TGTGCCAGCAGCCAGATCAGGGGGGTAGAGTCTGGGGCCAACGTCCTGACTTTC
TRBJ1-6 | TRBV21-1 | . | . | CASTNNSPLHF | TGTGCCAGCACCAATAATTCACCCCTCCACTTT
TRBJ1-5 | TRBV19 | few | . | CASREQSYSNQPQHF | TGTGCCAGTAGGGAGCAGTCCTATAGCAATCAGCCCCAGCATTTT
TRBJ2-3 | TRBV2 | . | TRBD1 | CASSAQGQGRDTQYF | TGTGCCAGCAGCGCCCAAGGACAGGGCCGAGATACGCAGTATTTT
TRBJ2-1 | TRBV4-1 | . | TRBD2 | CASSPRSGGVYNEQFF | TGCGCCAGCAGCCCCCGGTCCGGGGGGGTCTACAATGAGCAGTTCTTC
TRBJ1-1 | TRBV28 | . | . | CASSLPPPGDHTEAFF | TGTGCCAGCAGTCTTCCCCCGCCGGGAGATCACACTGAAGCTTTCTTT
TRBJ2-2 | TRBV19 | . | . | CASSQESNTGELFF | TGTGCCAGTTCACAGGAATCGAACACCGGGGAGCTGTTTTTT
TRBJ2-7 | TRBV5-4 | . | TRBD2 | CASNVAGRGSYEQYF | TGTGCCAGCAACGTAGCGGGGAGGGGTAGCTACGAGCAGTACTTC
TRBJ1-1 | TRBV5-4 | . | . | CASSLAHSEAFF | TGTGCCAGCAGCTTGGCGCACAGTGAAGCTTTCTTT
TRBJ1-1 | TRBV4-3 | . | TRBD1 | CASSRDRVNTEAFF | TGCGCCAGCAGCCGGGACAGGGTTAACACTGAAGCTTTCTTT
TRBJ1-2 | TRBV18 | . | TRBD1 | CASSLTGGDGYTF | TGTGCCAGCTCACTTACAGGGGGAGATGGCTACACCTTC
TRBJ2-3 | TRBV6-2/TRBV6-3 | . | TRBD2 | CASSGTRGTDTQYF | TGTGCCAGCAGCGGGACTAGAGGTACAGATACGCAGTATTTT
TRBJ2-5 | TRBV19 | . | . | CASSGTSGETQYF | TGTGCCAGTAGCGGGACATCCGGAGAGACCCAGTACTTC
TRBJ1-1 | TRBV6-5 | . | . | CASRSGQSEAFF | TGTGCCAGCAGGAGCGGACAGAGTGAAGCTTTCTTT